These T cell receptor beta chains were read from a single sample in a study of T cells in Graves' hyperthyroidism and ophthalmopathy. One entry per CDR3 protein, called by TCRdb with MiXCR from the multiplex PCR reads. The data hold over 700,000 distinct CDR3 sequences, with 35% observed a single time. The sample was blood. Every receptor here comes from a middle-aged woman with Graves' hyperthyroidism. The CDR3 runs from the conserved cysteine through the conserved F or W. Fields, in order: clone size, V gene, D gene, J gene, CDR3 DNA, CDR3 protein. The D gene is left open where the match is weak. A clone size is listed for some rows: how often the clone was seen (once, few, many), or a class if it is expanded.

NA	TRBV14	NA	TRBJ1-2	TGTGCCAGCTCCCCCCTAGAAGGGGAATATGGCTACACCTTC	CASSPLEGEYGYTF
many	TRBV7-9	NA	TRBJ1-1	TGTGCCAGCAGCTTTAAGGGGAACACTGAAGCTTTCTTT	CASSFKGNTEAFF
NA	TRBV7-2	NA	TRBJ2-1	TGTGCCAGCAGCCCGACGGCGGGAGAGCAGTTCTTC	CASSPTAGEQFF
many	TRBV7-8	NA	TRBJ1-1	TGTGCCAGCAGCTTAGATGGCAGGGTAAACACTGAAGCTTTCTTT	CASSLDGRVNTEAFF
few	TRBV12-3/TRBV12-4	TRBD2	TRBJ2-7	TGTGCCAGCAGGCCGGCGGGAGTCGACTACGAGCAGTACTTC	CASRPAGVDYEQYF
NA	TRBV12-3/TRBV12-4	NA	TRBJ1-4	TGTGCCAGCCGAAGCCTTAATGAAAAACTGTTTTTT	CASRSLNEKLFF
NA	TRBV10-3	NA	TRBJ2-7	TGTGCCATCAGGGGGGAAACCTACGAGCAGTACTTC	CAIRGETYEQYF
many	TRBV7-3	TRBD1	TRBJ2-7	TGTGCCAGCAGCTTGGGACAGGGTGACGAGCAGTACTTC	CASSLGQGDEQYF
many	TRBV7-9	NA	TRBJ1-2	TGTGCCAGCAGCTACGGGGGGGCTTTCGACTATGGCTACACCTTC	CASSYGGAFDYGYTF
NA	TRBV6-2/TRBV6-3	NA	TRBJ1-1	TGTGCCAGCTCACCATTATCGTTTCGCGACACTGAAGCTTTCTTT	CASSPLSFRDTEAFF
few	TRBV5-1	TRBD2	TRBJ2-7	TGCGCCAGCAGCTTGGTCGCGGGAGTCTACGAGCAGTACTTC	CASSLVAGVYEQYF
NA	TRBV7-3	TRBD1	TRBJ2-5	TGTGCCAGCAGCCGGGGGACAGGGGATGAGGAGACCCAGTACTTC	CASSRGTGDEETQYF
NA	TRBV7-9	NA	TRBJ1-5	TGTGCCAGCAGCCACCGGGACGGTTTCCAGCCCCAGCATTTT	CASSHRDGFQPQHF
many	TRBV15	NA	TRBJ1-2	TGTGCCACCAGCAGACCTCAGGACGGATTATACTATGGCTACACCTTC	CATSRPQDGLYYGYTF
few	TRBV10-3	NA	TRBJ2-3	TGTGCCATCAATGGAGGGGACGTAGATACGCAGTATTTT	CAINGGDVDTQYF
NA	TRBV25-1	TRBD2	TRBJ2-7	TGTGCCAGCAGTTGGATGGGACTAACGGGACAGTACTTC	CASSWMGLTGQYF
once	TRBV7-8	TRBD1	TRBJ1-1	TGTGCCAGCATCCCTCGGGACAGAAATGAAGCTTTCTTT	CASIPRDRNEAFF
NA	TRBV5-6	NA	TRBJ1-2	TGTGCCAGCAGCTTGATCCGGCAGCCCTGGGGCTATGGCTACACCTTC	CASSLIRQPWGYGYTF
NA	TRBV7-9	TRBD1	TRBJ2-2	TGTGCCAGCGGGACAGGGGCCGGCACCGGGGAGCTGTTTTTT	CASGTGAGTGELFF
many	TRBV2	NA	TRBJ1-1	TGTGCCAGCAGCGACTGGCGGCCAGGGAGGTCCTCAGCTTTCTTT	CASSDWRPGRSSAFF
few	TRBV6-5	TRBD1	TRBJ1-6	TGTGCCAGCAGTAGGGCCGGGACAGGGGTCGACTCACCCCTCCACTTT	CASSRAGTGVDSPLHF
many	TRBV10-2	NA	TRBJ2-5	TGCGCCAGCAGTTCCTATAGGGGCGAAGAGACCCAGTACTTC	CASSSYRGEETQYF
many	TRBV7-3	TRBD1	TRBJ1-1	TGTGCCAGCAGCGAGACAGGGCTGAACACTGAAGCTTTCTTT	CASSETGLNTEAFF
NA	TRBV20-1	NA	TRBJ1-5	TGCAGTGCTAGAGAGGTCAGCACAGACTCTACCCTTAGCAATCAGCCCCAGCATTTT	CSAREVSTDSTLSNQPQHF
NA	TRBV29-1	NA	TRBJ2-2	TGCAGTGATCAGGGGATCACCGGGGAGCTGTTTTTT	CSDQGITGELFF
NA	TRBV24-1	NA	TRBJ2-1	TGTGCCACCAGTGCTAGCCAGTACAATGAGCAGTTCTTC	CATSASQYNEQFF
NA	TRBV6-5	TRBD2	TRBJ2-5	TGTGCCAGCAGTTCCTCCGGGACTAGCGGGGCAGAGACCCAGTACTTC	CASSSSGTSGAETQYF
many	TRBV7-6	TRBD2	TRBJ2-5	TGTGCCAGCAGCCTAGGGGTCGTCGCATGGGGAGGGGAGGAGACCCAGTACTTC	CASSLGVVAWGGEETQYF
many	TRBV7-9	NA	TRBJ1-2	TGTGCCAGCAGCTTAGTGTTGGCGGGGGGCTATGGCTACACCTTC	CASSLVLAGGYGYTF
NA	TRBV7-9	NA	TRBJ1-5	TGTGCCAGCGGAGCCGGAGGGCAGCCCCAGCATTTT	CASGAGGQPQHF
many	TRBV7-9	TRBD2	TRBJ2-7	TGTGCCAGCAGCTCACAATATAGCGGGGACGACTACGAGCAGTACTTC	CASSSQYSGDDYEQYF
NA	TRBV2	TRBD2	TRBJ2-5	TGTGCCAGCAGTTACAGGGCTAGCGGGATCAAACAAGAGACCCAGTACTTC	CASSYRASGIKQETQYF
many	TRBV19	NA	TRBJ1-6	TGTGCCAGTATGAGGGGCCACCGGTCACCCCTCCACTTT	CASMRGHRSPLHF
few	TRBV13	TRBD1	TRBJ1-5	TGTGCCAGCAGCTCCTCAGGGGGGAGTAGCAATCAGCCCCAGCATTTT	CASSSSGGSSNQPQHF
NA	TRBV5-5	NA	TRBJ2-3	TGTGCCAGCAGCTCATACGGGTTTCTTAGCACTAGCACAGATACGCAGTATTTT	CASSSYGFLSTSTDTQYF
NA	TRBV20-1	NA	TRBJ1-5	TGCAGTGCTAGCTGGGAAAATCAGCCCCAGCATTTT	CSASWENQPQHF
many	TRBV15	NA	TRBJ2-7	TGTGCCACATCTTCTAGCGCGCATTACGAGCAGTACTTC	CATSSSAHYEQYF